Listed below are T cell receptor beta chains from one sample, sequenced in a study of CD8 T cells in Susac syndrome. MiXCR, run by TCRdb on the immunoSEQ multiplex PCR reads, gives a single entry per CDR3 protein. This table has around 190,000 distinct CDR3 sequences, approximately 95% appearing once. Sequencing used CD8+ T cells from PBMCs. The receptors were gathered from a human donor with multiple sclerosis. Both conserved end residues are part of each CDR3. The D gene is left open where the match is weak. The listing skips clone size in some rows; elsewhere it reads once, few, many or a size class.

len | j_gene | abundance | v_gene | d_gene | CDR3nt | CDR3aa
12 | TRBJ2-1 | - | TRBV27 | - | TGTGCCAGCAGTTTAGGAATCAATGAGCAGTTCTTC | CASSLGINEQFF
16 | TRBJ2-3 | - | TRBV7-8 | TRBD2 | TGTGCCAGCAGCTTAAGGCCTAGCGGGAGCGGAAATACGCAGTATTTT | CASSLRPSGSGNTQYF
14 | TRBJ1-1 | - | TRBV25-1 | - | TGTGCCAGCAGGGAGACCGCCCAAGGCACTGAAGCTTTCTTT | CASRETAQGTEAFF
14 | TRBJ1-1 | - | TRBV20-1 | TRBD1 | TGCAGTGCTAGAGCCGGGACAGGGGGCCCTGAAGCTTTCTTT | CSARAGTGGPEAFF
13 | TRBJ2-3 | - | TRBV7-9 | - | TGTGCCAGCAGCCTTCTGTTTAGGGATACGCAGTATTTT | CASSLLFRDTQYF
16 | TRBJ2-2 | - | TRBV19 | - | TGTGCCAGTAGTATCCCGCAGGGCTGGAACACCGGGGAGCTGTTTTTT | CASSIPQGWNTGELFF
17 | TRBJ2-1 | once | TRBV12-3/TRBV12-4 | - | TGTGCCAGCAGTATACTGAAAACAGGTATCCTCTACAATGAGCAGTTCTTC | CASSILKTGILYNEQFF
16 | TRBJ2-6 | - | TRBV7-9 | TRBD1 | TGTGCCAGCCGACTCCCACAGGGGACTGGGGCCAACGTCCTGACTTTC | CASRLPQGTGANVLTF
17 | TRBJ2-2 | - | TRBV4-1 | TRBD2 | TGCGCCAGCAGCCAAGAGTGGCTAGCGGGAGGAGTCGGGGAGCTGTTTTTT | CASSQEWLAGGVGELFF
12 | TRBJ1-1 | - | TRBV24-1 | - | TGTGCCACCAATGATTTGTCGGGACAAGCTTTCTTT | CATNDLSGQAFF
12 | TRBJ1-2 | - | TRBV29-1 | TRBD1 | TGCAGCGCCGGACAGGGGGCGGATGGCTACACCTTC | CSAGQGADGYTF
12 | TRBJ2-7 | - | TRBV12-3/TRBV12-4 | - | TGTGCCAGCAGTTTAGCGCGGGACGAGCAGTACTTC | CASSLARDEQYF
12 | TRBJ1-1 | - | TRBV12-3/TRBV12-4 | - | TGTGCCAGCGGGGCAGGGAACACTGAAGCTTTCTTT | CASGAGNTEAFF
14 | TRBJ2-5 | - | TRBV20-1 | TRBD2 | TGCAGTGCTTTCAGCCGGGGGGGTGAAGAGACCCAGTACTTC | CSAFSRGGEETQYF
15 | TRBJ1-1 | - | TRBV20-1 | - | TGCAGTGCTAATGATCCCGGTGGGGGTAACACTGAAGCTTTCTTT | CSANDPGGGNTEAFF
11 | TRBJ2-1 | - | TRBV3-1 | - | TGTGCCAGCAGCCAAGAGGGTTTCCAGTTCTTC | CASSQEGFQFF
15 | TRBJ2-7 | - | TRBV5-6 | - | TGTGCCAGCGGGGTCTTCAGGGAATACCCCTACGAGCAGTACTTC | CASGVFREYPYEQYF
16 | TRBJ2-7 | once | TRBV28 | TRBD1 | TGTGCCAGCAGTTTAATCTCGACAGGGGACAAGAACGAGCAGTACTTC | CASSLISTGDKNEQYF
18 | TRBJ2-5 | - | TRBV12-3/TRBV12-4 | TRBD2 | TGTGCCAGCAGGGTTACGGGACTAGCGGGGGCTGGGGAGGAGACCCAGTACTTC | CASRVTGLAGAGEETQYF
18 | TRBJ2-1 | - | TRBV28 | TRBD2 | TGTGCCAGCAGTACGGACTGGGCAGCGGGAGGGCCGCTGGATGAGCAGTTCTTC | CASSTDWAAGGPLDEQFF
13 | TRBJ1-5 | - | TRBV9 | TRBD1 | TGTGCCAGCAGCTCCGGGACAGATCAGCCCCAGCATTTT | CASSSGTDQPQHF
14 | TRBJ2-1 | - | TRBV7-9 | - | TGTGCCAGCAGCTGGGGCGGGGCTTTGAATGAGCAGTTCTTC | CASSWGGALNEQFF
16 | TRBJ2-5 | - | TRBV29-1 | TRBD2 | TGCAGCGTTGAAGATCGGTCGCTAGCGGTCCGGGAGACCCAGTACTTC | CSVEDRSLAVRETQYF
14 | TRBJ2-2 | - | TRBV27 | - | TGTGCCAGCAGTTTAGCAGGGTACACCGGGGAGCTGTTTTTT | CASSLAGYTGELFF
12 | TRBJ1-2 | - | TRBV28 | - | TGTGCCAGCAGTTTGGGGGACGATGGCTACACCTTC | CASSLGDDGYTF
14 | TRBJ2-2 | - | TRBV29-1 | TRBD1 | TGCAGCGTCTGGACAGGGGCTGGGACCGGGGAGCTGTTTTTT | CSVWTGAGTGELFF
14 | TRBJ2-5 | - | TRBV11-2 | TRBD1 | TGTGCCAGCAGCTCGATGACAGGGGCAGAGACCCAGTACTTC | CASSSMTGAETQYF
17 | TRBJ2-4 | - | TRBV27 | - | TGTGCCAGCAGTTCTCTGAAGGAAAGAATAGCCAAAAACATTCAGTACTTC | CASSSLKERIAKNIQYF
13 | TRBJ2-3 | - | TRBV28 | - | TGTGCCAGCAGTTTGACCCCAATGGATACGCAGTATTTT | CASSLTPMDTQYF
15 | TRBJ2-1 | - | TRBV5-1 | TRBD2 | TGCGCCAGCAGCCCCAGCGGGAGGGACTACAATGAGCAGTTCTTC | CASSPSGRDYNEQFF
14 | TRBJ1-1 | - | TRBV4-1 | - | TGCGCCAGCAGCCAAGATAGGCAGTTAACTGAAGCTTTCTTT | CASSQDRQLTEAFF
14 | TRBJ2-5 | - | TRBV20-1 | - | TGCAGTGCTAGCAAGGGGTCATACAAAGAGACCCAGTACTTC | CSASKGSYKETQYF